One sample yielded the 27 T cell receptor beta chains listed below, sequenced in a study of cytomegalovirus exposure and HLA in healthy donors (dated by TCRdb to about 2017). The library was generated by the immunoSEQ multiplex PCR assay. The multiplex PCR relied on a mix of 60 forward primers for TCR Vbeta segments and 13 reverse primers for TCR Jbeta segments. Entries here come from immuneACCESS through TCRdb and include only in-frame sequences with V and J called. Some clones fail to appear in such tables; in the studies checked, an unresolved V gene covers under half of the shortfall, and the cause of the remainder is unknown. Within this sample are approximately 110,000 clones, with roughly 70% of them counted one time only. Approximately 11% of the sample lies in the top ten. Sequencing used PBMCs. These receptors all come from a man aged 40-49 years in good health and CMV-seropositive.

This sequence joins TRBV9 and TRBJ1-2; 7 bases match TRBD1. The trim removed 4 bases at V and 0 bases at J, leaving 15 bases unmatched. This CDR3 is 18 amino acids long. Germline V gene sequence: CDR1 SGDLS, CDR2 YYNGEE. CDR3 sequence: CASSSPRQGKQANYGYTF. CDR3 DNA sequence: TGTGCCAGCAGCTCCCCTCGACAGGGCAAACAAGCTAACTATGGCTACACCTTC. Full variable domain (outside the CDR3, taken from reference TRBV9 and TRBJ1-2): DSGVTQTPKHLITATGQRVTLRCSPRSGDLSVYWYQQSLDQGLQFLIQYYNGEERAKGNILERFSAQQFPDLHSELNLSSLELGDSALYFCASSSPRQGKQANYGYTFGSGTRLTVV.

This chain uses TRBV19 with TRBJ1-5; D unresolved. CDR3 length: 15 amino acids. The germline V gene has CDR1 LNHDA and CDR2 SQIVND (reference sequence). Trimming stripped 3 bases from V and 0 bases from J, with 9 bases between. CDR3 in DNA: TGTGCCAGTAGTATCTCCGAGTATAGCAATCAGCCCCAGCATTTT. It codes for CASSISEYSNQPQHF.

This chain joins TRBV6-5 and TRBJ1-5; D gene uncertain. This CDR3 comprises 13 residues. Trimming stripped 5 bases from V and 1 base from J, with 6 bases between. Germline CDR1 MNHEY, CDR2 SVGAGI. CDR3 coding DNA: TGTGCCAGCAGTCGGGGAAGCAATCAGCCCCAGCATTTT. Translation: CASSRGSNQPQHF.

The chain carries TRBV9 and TRBJ1-2, with unresolved D. Germline V gene data show CDR1 as SGDLS and CDR2 as YYNGEE. This CDR3 has 13 amino acids. Trimming took 4 bases from V and 8 from J, leaving 15 bases between them. DNA of the CDR3: TGTGCCAGCAGCCCCCGCTTCTACGAGGGCTACACCTTC. Its translation: CASSPRFYEGYTF.

This chain joins TRBV7-3 and TRBJ2-2; D perhaps matches TRBD2 (6 bases). Germline assignment: CDR1 SGHTA and CDR2 FQGTGA. Trimming left V 7 bases short and J 5 bases short, with 14 bases between. The CDR3 consists of 14 residues. The CDR3 here is CASTPGERTGELFF. As DNA, the CDR3 is TGTGCCAGCACCCCGGGGGAAAGGACCGGGGAGCTGTTTTTT. Looking up the rest from reference TRBV7-3 and TRBJ2-2 gives the full variable domain: GAGVSQTPSNKVTEKGKYVELRCDPISGHTALYWYRQSLGQGPEFLIYFQGTGAADDSGLPNDRFFAVRPEGSVSTLKIQRTERGDSAVYLCASTPGERTGELFFGEGSRLTVL.

The chain has TRBV4-1 and TRBJ1-1; D gene unclear. CDR1 is MGHRA, CDR2 YSYEKL, per germline. The CDR3 totals 15 residues. The V end was cut by 2 bases, the J end by 3 bases, with 13 bases between. CDR3 region: CASSQSVSRDTEAFF. As DNA, the CDR3 is TGCGCCAGCAGCCAAAGCGTATCACGCGACACTGAAGCTTTCTTT.

Only a few counts were recorded for this clone. This chain connects TRBV4-2 to TRBJ2-1; TRBD2 aligns across 7 bases. This CDR3 is built from 16 residues. The V and J ends lost 0 bases and 6 bases, in that order; junction bases with no gene match: 8. Per the germline V gene, CDR1 is LGHNA and CDR2 is YNFKEQ. CDR3 loop: CASSQDEVGGPNEQFF. The CDR3 bases are TGTGCCAGCAGCCAAGATGAGGTGGGAGGGCCCAATGAGCAGTTCTTC.

Only one count was recorded for this clone. The V and J genes are TRBV19 and TRBJ2-3; 7 bases line up with TRBD2. The V gene's germline CDR1 is LNHDA and CDR2 SQIVND (reference sequence). The CDR3 runs 15 residues. V lost 3 bases, J lost 7 bases, and 10 bases stayed unmatched. The CDR3: CASSMRREVWYTQYF. In nucleotides, the CDR3 is TGTGCCAGTAGTATGCGTCGGGAGGTTTGGTATACGCAGTATTTT. The variable domain in full, completed from reference TRBV19 and TRBJ2-3, reads DGGITQSPKYLFRKEGQNVTLSCEQNLNHDAMYWYRQDPGQGLRLIYYSQIVNDFQKGDIAEGYSVSREKKESFPLTVTSAQKNPTAFYLCASSMRREVWYTQYFGPGTRLTVL.

The rearrangement uses TRBV5-7 and TRBJ2-3, with 10 bases fitting TRBD1. TRBV5-7 has ORF status, its function being uncertain. This CDR3 comprises 18 residues. V was pared by 3 bases and J by 0 bases, with 10 bases of the junction left unmatched. CDR3 DNA sequence: TGTGCCAGCAGCTCCTCCGGGACAGGGGCCACTAGCACAGATACGCAGTATTTT. Amino acids: CASSSSGTGATSTDTQYF.

This clone was seen just once. The chain carries TRBV6-1 and TRBJ2-7, with 9 bases aligning to TRBD2. Trimming took 0 bases from V and 0 from J; bases not matched to a gene: 0. The CDR3 totals 15 residues. Per the germline V gene, CDR1 is MNHNS and CDR2 is SASEGT. The CDR3 sequence is CASSEASGSSYEQYV. The CDR3, as DNA: TGTGCCAGCAGTGAAGCTAGCGGGAGCTCCTACGAGCAGTACGTC.

The gene calls are TRBV7-2 and TRBJ2-2; 8 bases map to TRBD2. This CDR3 is built from 16 residues. The germline gives CDR1 SGHTA, CDR2 FQGNSA. With V trimmed by 5 bases and J by 1 base, 6 bases remained unmatched. The CDR3 loop reads CASSLKLAENTGELFF. The CDR3 coding sequence is TGTGCCAGCAGCCTAAAACTAGCGGAGAACACCGGGGAGCTGTTTTTT.

The V and J genes are TRBV5-6 and TRBJ2-3; 12 bases map to TRBD2. The CDR3 totals 19 residues. Per germline, CDR1 SGHDT and CDR2 YYEEEE. The V gene end was trimmed by 4 bases and the J gene end by 7 bases; junction bases not matched to a gene: 19. The DNA for the CDR3 is TGTGCCAGCAGCCTGTGGACTAGCGGGACCTTAGGGGGGGGCCATACGCAGTATTTT. As protein: CASSLWTSGTLGGGHTQYF. The entire variable domain, with the rest obtained from reference TRBV5-6 and TRBJ2-3, is as follows: DAGVTQSPTHLIKTRGQQVTLRCSPKSGHDTVSWYQQALGQGPQFIFQYYEEEERQRGNFPDRFSGHQFPNYSSELNVNALLLGDSALYLCASSLWTSGTLGGGHTQYFGPGTRLTVL.

This chain joins TRBV28 and TRBJ2-1, with 16 bases that match TRBD2. V was clipped by 3 bases and J by 7 bases; unmatched bases: 9. CDR1 is MDHEN, CDR2 SYDVKM, per germline. CDR3 length: 18 residues. The CDR3 DNA follows: TGTGCCAGCAGTTTTGAATGGGGACTAGCGGGAGGGAGGAATGAGCAGTTCTTC. This encodes CASSFEWGLAGGRNEQFF.

This clone showed up just a few times. The chain joins TRBV13 to TRBJ2-3; D is unclear. CDR3 size: 13 residues. Looked up from germline, CDR1 is PRHDT and CDR2 is FYEKMQ (reference sequence). The V end was cut by 5 bases, the J end by 2 bases, with 8 bases between. CDR3 sequence: CASSHKFTDTQYF. The CDR3 DNA reads as TGTGCCAGCAGCCACAAGTTCACAGATACGCAGTATTTT.

This clone was seen only once. The chain is built from TRBV15 and TRBJ2-7; D is unresolved. V was clipped by 0 bases and J by 2 bases, with 11 bases between them. The CDR3 totals 15 residues. CDR1 is LNHNV and CDR2 is YYDKDF in the germline V gene (reference sequence). CDR3 sequence: CATSRDVAEPYEQYF. For the CDR3, the DNA is TGTGCCACCAGCAGAGATGTAGCAGAGCCCTACGAGCAGTACTTC.

The rearrangement links TRBV6-5 to TRBJ2-7, with D possibly matching TRBD1 (6 bases). CDR1 is MNHEY, CDR2 SVGAGI, per germline. The length of the CDR3 is 14 residues. V lost 6 bases to trimming and J lost 0 bases, with 12 bases between them. The CDR3 DNA reads TGTGCCAGCAGACGACAGGCCAACTCCTACGAGCAGTACGTC. Encoded protein: CASRRQANSYEQYV.

The J gene is TRBJ1-5, the V gene TRBV29-1; TRBD1 aligns across 8 bases. CDR3 length equals 15 residues. In germline, CDR1 is SQVTM, CDR2 ANQGSEA. With V trimmed by 5 bases and J by 1 base, 7 bases remained unmatched. The CDR3 DNA is TGCAGCGTTAGACAGGGGTGGGAAAGCAATCAGCCCCAGCATTTT. It codes for CSVRQGWESNQPQHF.

The rearrangement links TRBV29-1 to TRBJ1-1, with D maybe TRBD1 (6 bases). Trimming cost V 3 bases and J 6 bases, with 8 bases left between them. The CDR3 length is 11 residues. Germline CDR1 SQVTM, CDR2 ANQGSEA. The CDR3 sequence is CSVDRGSEAFF. The DNA of the CDR3 is TGCAGCGTTGATAGGGGGTCTGAAGCTTTCTTT.

The chain couples TRBV7-6 to TRBJ2-1, with 8 bases fitting TRBD1. The CDR3 runs 15 residues. Germline V gene lookup returns CDR1 SGHVS and CDR2 FNYEAQ. The V gene end was trimmed by 7 bases and the J gene end by 6 bases; junction bases not matched to a gene: 11. The CDR3 is CASTSTPQGVNEQFF. The CDR3 DNA sequence: TGTGCCAGCACCTCCACCCCACAGGGGGTCAATGAGCAGTTCTTC. Supplemented by reference TRBV7-6 and TRBJ2-1, the full variable domain reads GAGVSQSPRYKVTKRGQDVALRCDPISGHVSLYWYRQALGQGPEFLTYFNYEAQQDKSGLPNDRFSAERPEGSISTLTIQRTEQRDSAMYRCASTSTPQGVNEQFFGPGTRLTVL.

This clone is a singleton in its sample. One end of the junction varies from germline; a read error may be responsible. The rearrangement uses TRBV30 and TRBJ1-4; D is ambiguous. The CDR3 is made up of 13 amino acids. Germline loops: CDR1 GTSNPN, CDR2 SVGIG (reference sequence). The CDR3 bases are TGTGCCTGGGGTGTCCCCGGGGATGAAAAACTGTTTTTT. As protein: CAWGVPGDEKLFF.

This clone occurred a few times. The V call is TRBV6-1, the J call TRBJ1-1; 7 bases are a match to TRBD1. This CDR3 contains 15 residues. CDR1 and CDR2 from the germline V gene are MNHNS and SASEGT. The trim removed 6 bases at V and 1 base at J, leaving 8 bases unmatched. The CDR3 DNA reads TGTGCCAGCAGGGACGGACAGGCGGGGAACACTGAAGCTTTCTTT. Encoded protein: CASRDGQAGNTEAFF.

The chain carries TRBV7-9 and TRBJ2-1; TRBD1 agrees at 8 bases. Germline values: CDR1 SEHNR, CDR2 FQNEAQ (reference sequence). The CDR3 consists of 14 residues. Trimming took 4 bases from V and 8 from J; bases not matched to a gene: 7. CDR3 DNA: TGTGCCAGCAGCTCCACAGGGGGATGGTATGAGCAGTTCTTC. Its translation is CASSSTGGWYEQFF.

This clone was detected only a few times. The chain combines TRBV11-2 with TRBJ2-3, with a weak D call TRBD2 (6 bases). V was pared by 5 bases and J by 0 bases, with 18 bases between. Germline V gene sequence: CDR1 SGHAT, CDR2 FQNNGV. The CDR3 runs 17 residues. The CDR3 bases are TGTGCCAGCAGCCCCTATGGAGGGCATTCTAGCACAGATACGCAGTATTTT. Its translation: CASSPYGGHSSTDTQYF.

This clone was counted a single time. The J gene is TRBJ2-1, the V gene TRBV9, with TRBD2 matching 7 bases. The J segment lost 6 bases and the V segment lost 6 bases, leaving 12 bases of the junction unmatched. The length of the CDR3 is 15 residues. Germline V lookup: CDR1 SGDLS, CDR2 YYNGEE. The CDR3 DNA is TGTGCCAGCACCAGTGCCGGGACTACCTCCAATGAGCAGTTCTTC. This sequence encodes CASTSAGTTSNEQFF.

This clone was recorded a few times. The J gene is TRBJ2-7, the V gene TRBV5-1, with 9 bases matching TRBD1. The CDR3 is 14 amino acids. The J segment lost 2 bases and the V segment lost 4 bases, leaving 4 bases of the junction unmatched. Looked up from germline, CDR1 is SGHRS and CDR2 is YFSETQ. The DNA for the CDR3 is TGCGCCAGCAGCCCCGGGACAGGGACCTACGAGCAGTACTTC. Amino acids: CASSPGTGTYEQYF.

The rearrangement joins TRBV10-3 to TRBJ2-5; TRBD1 might be the D (6 bases). This CDR3 is built from 14 residues. In germline, CDR1 is ENHRY, CDR2 SYGVKD. Trimming left V 0 bases short and J 1 base short, with 6 bases between. The CDR3, as DNA: TGTGCCATCAGTGAGTCACAGGGCCAAGAGACCCAGTACTTC. Translating it yields CAISESQGQETQYF.

V usage is TRBV9 and J usage is TRBJ2-1, with D possibly being TRBD2 (7 bases). The CDR3 has 15 residues. The V and J ends lost 2 bases and 9 bases respectively, with 18 bases between them. CDR1 and CDR2 from the germline V gene are SGDLS and YYNGEE. The DNA of the CDR3 is TGTGCCAGCAGCGTGGGGGGCGGGAGTATGGGTGAGCAGTTCTTC. Translation gives CASSVGGGSMGEQFF.